Presented here are 23 T cell receptor beta chains from one specimen sequenced in a study of cytomegalovirus exposure and HLA in healthy donors (dated by TCRdb to 2015 to 2018). To prepare the library, the immunoSEQ multiplex PCR assay was applied. The multiplex PCR relied on a mix of 60 forward primers for TCR Vbeta segments and 13 reverse primers for TCR Jbeta segments. TCRdb obtained this table from immuneACCESS and retained in-frame rearrangements with V and J assigned. These tables miss some clones; where compared with another copy, unresolved V genes account for less than half of the shortfall, and the remainder is unexplained. Across this sample there are about 86,000 clones, with 60% to 80% seen only once. The top ten clonotypes cover more than 7% of the sample. The sample consisted of PBMCs. These receptors were obtained from a man aged 55 to 70 in good health and CMV-seronegative.

This clone occurred a few times. The V call is TRBV19, the J call TRBJ1-1; weak D call: TRBD1 (6 bases). With 7 bases removed from V and 0 bases from J, the gap between germline ends came to 21 bases. CDR3 length: 17 residues. From germline, CDR1 is LNHDA and CDR2 SQIVND (reference sequence). CDR3 in DNA: TGTGCCAGTAAATCACAGGGTGTCGTGGAAATGAACACTGAAGCTTTCTTT. It encodes CASKSQGVVEMNTEAFF. The whole variable domain, filled in from reference TRBV19 and TRBJ1-1, reads DGGITQSPKYLFRKEGQNVTLSCEQNLNHDAMYWYRQDPGQGLRLIYYSQIVNDFQKGDIAEGYSVSREKKESFPLTVTSAQKNPTAFYLCASKSQGVVEMNTEAFFGQGTRLTVV.

This clone is a singleton in its sample. The chain carries TRBV6-8 and TRBJ2-5; 7 nucleotides match TRBD1. V gave up 6 bases and J gave up 4 bases; unmatched junction bases: 11. The germline CDR1 and CDR2 sequences are MNHGY and SAAAGT. This CDR3 is built from 15 residues. CDR3 DNA: TGTGCCAGCAGCCGACTAAAGACAGGGCCAGAGACCCAGTACTTC. This codes for CASSRLKTGPETQYF.

V usage is TRBV4-3 and J usage is TRBJ1-4, with D perhaps matching TRBD1 (6 bases). Germline V gene data show CDR1 as LGHNA and CDR2 as YSLEER. The length of the CDR3 is 18 residues. Trimming took off 1 base at V and 3 bases at J, with 18 bases between the two ends. CDR3 sequence reads: CASSQAGAGARANEKLFF. CDR3 sequence (DNA): TGCGCCAGCAGCCAAGCCGGGGCGGGGGCGAGAGCTAATGAAAAACTGTTTTTT.

As concerns this clone: Its ends do not fully match the called genes, so a read error is possible. The rearrangement joins TRBV7-7 to TRBJ1-5; TRBD1 might be the D (5 bases). Germline-derived CDR1 and CDR2 are SSHAT and FNYEAQ (reference sequence). The CDR3 has 13 residues. The chain's CDR3 is CASTLDRDQPQHF. CDR3 coding DNA: TGTGCTAGCACCCTCGACAGAGATCAGCCCCAGCATTTT.

The chain has TRBV6-5 and TRBJ2-2; perhaps TRBD1 as D (6 bases). The CDR3 contains 15 residues. Germline CDR1 is MNHEY and CDR2 is SVGAGI. CDR3 bases: TGTGCGAGCGCTACACAGGGTTCGAACACCGGGGAGCTGTTTTTT. As protein: CASATQGSNTGELFF.

The J gene is TRBJ2-1, the V gene TRBV7-9, with a tentative D call TRBD2 (5 bases). The length of the CDR3 is 15 residues. V lost 5 bases, J lost 1 base, and 12 bases lay in between. Per germline, CDR1 SEHNR and CDR2 FQNEAQ (reference sequence). CDR3 bases: TGTGCCAGCAGCCCTGGTCGGGGATCCTACAATGAGCAGTTCTTC. Its translation is CASSPGRGSYNEQFF.

This rearrangement joins TRBV7-9 to TRBJ2-7; no firm D call. The V end lost 10 bases, the J end lost 0 bases, and 16 bases lay between the germline ends. CDR3 length: 14 amino acids. CDR1 and CDR2 (germline): SEHNR, FQNEAQ (reference sequence). The CDR3 DNA reads TGTGCCACGGTACCCGTACAGAGCTCCTACGAGCAGTACTTC. This encodes CATVPVQSSYEQYF.

This chain connects TRBV6-9 to TRBJ2-1, with TRBD1 matching 10 bases. The CDR3 sequence is 12 residues long. CDR1 and CDR2 from the germline V gene are MNHGY and SVAAGI. J lost 8 bases, V lost 11 bases, and 6 bases had no gene match. The CDR3 is CAARDRGDEQFF. CDR3 sequence (DNA): TGTGCCGCCCGGGACAGGGGTGATGAGCAGTTCTTC.

The CDR3 here is CASSLGRLKTQHF. Written as DNA, the CDR3 is TGTGCCAGCAGTTTAGGTCGGTTAAAGACCCAGCATTTT. The V and J genes are TRBV28 and TRBJ1-5; D gene ambiguous. Trimming took off 2 bases at V and 11 bases at J, with 13 bases between the two ends. Germline loops: CDR1 MDHEN, CDR2 SYDVKM. The CDR3 has 13 amino acids.

The rearrangement links TRBV7-2 to TRBJ2-7; 12 positions agree with TRBD2. CDR3 length equals 17 residues. Looked up from germline, CDR1 is SGHTA and CDR2 is FQGNSA. The ends lost 2 bases at V and 5 bases at J; junction bases unmatched: 10. CDR3 sequence (DNA): TGTGCCAGCAGCTTAACAGCCGGGACTAGCGGGTTCCACGAGCAGTACTTC. Protein: CASSLTAGTSGFHEQYF.

This chain joins TRBV6-5 and TRBJ2-5; a weak D match, TRBD1 (6 bases). Trimming took 0 bases from V and 3 from J, leaving 14 bases between them. Germline-derived CDR1 and CDR2 are MNHEY and SVGAGI. The CDR3 length is 16 residues. The CDR3 here is CASSYSPLAGEETQYF. The CDR3 DNA follows: TGTGCCAGCAGTTACTCACCTTTGGCAGGGGAAGAGACCCAGTACTTC.

The chain uses TRBV5-5 and TRBJ2-2, with 10 bases fitting TRBD1. The germline gives CDR1 SGHKS, CDR2 YYEKEE (reference sequence). CDR3 length equals 16 residues. Losses at the gene ends were 5 bases for V and 4 bases for J; bases not matched to a gene: 8. The CDR3 DNA reads as TGTGCCAGCAGGGCCGGGACAGGGGTTGGCACCGGGGAGCTGTTTTTT. Its protein product is CASRAGTGVGTGELFF.

This sequence joins TRBV6-1 and TRBJ2-5, with TRBD1 identical over 7 bases. V was pared by 4 bases and J by 3 bases, with 2 bases of the junction left unmatched. The CDR3 is made up of 13 amino acids. Germline CDR1 and CDR2: MNHNS and SASEGT. CDR3 nucleotides: TGTGCCAGCAGTGTCGACAGGGAAGAGACCCAGTACTTC. Translation gives CASSVDREETQYF.

The rearrangement uses TRBV18 and TRBJ1-1; 8 bases fit TRBD1. The germline gives CDR1 KGHSH, CDR2 LQKENI. Losses at the gene ends were 3 bases for V and 3 bases for J; bases not matched to a gene: 6. The CDR3 totals 15 residues. The CDR3 bases are TGTGCCAGCTCACCTGACAGGGGCCTTGACACTGAAGCTTTCTTT. Translated, it gives CASSPDRGLDTEAFF.

The chain uses TRBV28 and TRBJ2-5; D gene uncertain. Trimming took 5 bases from V and 5 from J, leaving 6 bases between them. CDR3 size: 11 residues. The germline V gene has CDR1 MDHEN and CDR2 SYDVKM. CDR3 sequence reads: CASSTQETQYF. For the CDR3, the DNA is TGTGCCAGCAGTACACAGGAGACCCAGTACTTC.

This clone was observed once. The chain couples TRBV19 to TRBJ2-2; the D gene is possibly TRBD1 (5 bases). Trimming removed 3 bases at V and 5 bases at J, with 10 bases between. Germline CDR1 LNHDA, CDR2 SQIVND (reference sequence). This CDR3 has 14 amino acids. The CDR3 is CASSISGRTGELFF. The CDR3, as DNA: TGTGCCAGTAGTATCTCAGGGCGGACCGGGGAGCTGTTTTTT.

The genes are TRBV7-9 and TRBJ1-1; TRBD1 matches at 11 bases. CDR3 size: 13 residues. V was clipped by 5 bases and J by 6 bases; unmatched bases: 2. From germline, CDR1 is SEHNR and CDR2 FQNEAQ (reference sequence). For the CDR3, the DNA is TGTGCCAGCAGCCGGGACAGGGGGGCTGAAGCTTTCTTT. Translated, it gives CASSRDRGAEAFF.

The table lists this clone with many counts. The V and J genes are TRBV19 and TRBJ2-3, with 7 bases fitting TRBD1. This CDR3 region has 15 residues. Germline V gene lookup returns CDR1 LNHDA and CDR2 SQIVND (reference sequence). Trimming took 3 bases from V and 2 from J; bases not matched to a gene: 5. CDR3 nucleotide sequence: TGTGCCAGTAGTATGGTAACAGGGGTCACAGATACGCAGTATTTT. Its protein product is CASSMVTGVTDTQYF.

J is TRBJ2-5 and V is TRBV28, with D tentatively TRBD2 (6 bases). Trimming cost V 4 bases and J 5 bases, with 26 bases left between them. The germline V gene has CDR1 MDHEN and CDR2 SYDVKM. This CDR3 spans 18 amino acids. The CDR3 DNA reads TGTGCCAGCAGTTATGGTGTTCGGCTAGCGCGCACAAATGAGACCCAGTACTTC. Translated, it gives CASSYGVRLARTNETQYF.

The chain combines TRBV19 with TRBJ1-6; the match to TRBD1 covers 9 bases. Germline V gene sequence: CDR1 LNHDA, CDR2 SQIVND (reference sequence). This CDR3 region has 13 residues. V lost 10 bases, J lost 7 bases, and 5 bases stayed unmatched. The CDR3 here is CATTGGLNSPLHF. Written as DNA, the CDR3 is TGTGCCACCACAGGGGGCCTGAATTCACCCCTCCACTTT.

V gene TRBV19 combines with J gene TRBJ2-1; D gene unclear. The length of the CDR3 is 16 residues. Germline CDR1 LNHDA, CDR2 SQIVND (reference sequence). The V gene lost 2 bases and the J gene lost 4 bases, with 15 bases spanning the gap. The CDR3 protein is CASSINVRTPYNEQFF. The CDR3 DNA reads as TGTGCCAGTAGTATAAACGTGCGTACTCCTTACAATGAGCAGTTCTTC. The whole variable domain, remainder taken from reference TRBV19 and TRBJ2-1, is DGGITQSPKYLFRKEGQNVTLSCEQNLNHDAMYWYRQDPGQGLRLIYYSQIVNDFQKGDIAEGYSVSREKKESFPLTVTSAQKNPTAFYLCASSINVRTPYNEQFFGPGTRLTVL.

The table lists this clone with a few counts. This same CDR3 is encoded by further DNA sequences in the sample. The chain couples TRBV5-1 to TRBJ2-7; 11 bases align to TRBD2. From germline, CDR1 is SGHRS and CDR2 YFSETQ. V dropped 4 bases and J dropped 2; count of bases not matched to a gene: 2. The CDR3 length is 14 residues. As DNA, the CDR3 is TGCGCCAGCAGCCTTAGCGGGAGGGCCTACGAGCAGTACTTC. This translates into CASSLSGRAYEQYF.

The chain carries TRBV29-1 and TRBJ2-5; 9 bases align to TRBD2. The CDR3 contains 15 residues. Germline lookup yields CDR1 SQVTM and CDR2 ANQGSEA. V gave up 4 bases and J gave up 5 bases; unmatched junction bases: 11. The CDR3: CSVVAPSGKPETQYF. DNA of the CDR3: TGCAGCGTTGTAGCGCCTAGCGGGAAGCCGGAGACCCAGTACTTC.